Listed below are T cell receptor beta chains from one sample, sequenced in a study of T cells after posttransplantation cyclophosphamide. Produced via immunoSEQ multiplex PCR; TCRdb's table is partial and in-frame only. Found here are 25,000 to 35,000 clones, no singletons; the ten largest cover less than 5%. Sequencing was carried out using PBMCs. These receptors were collected from a woman in her twenties or thirties in good health and a related stem cell transplant donor. CDR3s include the opening cysteine and the closing phenylalanine or tryptophan. The D gene is left open where the match is weak. Rows give clone size only sometimes, using once, few, many, or a class for an expanded clone.

J,length,V,size,D,CDR3,DNA
TRBJ2-7,12,TRBV2,many,.,CASRELIYEQYF,TGTGCCAGCAGAGAATTAATCTACGAGCAGTACTTC
TRBJ2-2,15,TRBV7-2,few,TRBD2,CASSLARSGGRELFF,TGTGCCAGCAGCTTAGCTCGTAGCGGGGGCAGGGAGCTGTTTTTT
TRBJ1-2,14,TRBV6-5,many,.,CASSYTASNYGYTF,TGTGCCAGCAGTTACACAGCCAGTAACTATGGCTACACCTTC
TRBJ1-5,15,TRBV6-1,many,.,CASSLRRGQAQPQHF,TGTGCCAGCAGCCTAAGGAGGGGCCAGGCTCAGCCCCAGCATTTT
TRBJ2-7,16,TRBV4-1,many,.,CASSPKEGRGSYEQYF,TGCGCCAGCAGCCCCAAGGAGGGCAGGGGATCCTACGAGCAGTACTTC
TRBJ1-1,13,TRBV5-4,many,.,CASSWKQGGEAFF,TGTGCCAGCAGCTGGAAACAGGGAGGTGAAGCTTTCTTT
TRBJ2-3,16,TRBV7-8,few,.,CASSLVRRGVGDTQYF,TGTGCCAGCAGCTTAGTCCGCAGGGGGGTCGGAGATACGCAGTATTTT
TRBJ1-1,13,TRBV4-2,many,.,CASSQDQWTEAFF,TGTGCCAGCAGCCAAGATCAGTGGACTGAAGCTTTCTTT
TRBJ2-7,15,TRBV6-5,many,.,CASRRAGALPYEQYF,TGTGCCAGCAGGAGGGCGGGGGCCTTACCCTACGAGCAGTACTTC
TRBJ2-1,15,TRBV7-3,many,TRBD1,CASSSPGQFYNEQFF,TGTGCCAGCAGCTCCCCGGGACAGTTCTACAATGAGCAGTTCTTC
TRBJ1-1,14,TRBV4-3,many,TRBD1,CASSQDRLAAEAFF,TGCGCCAGCAGCCAGGACAGGCTGGCCGCTGAAGCTTTCTTT
TRBJ1-1,14,TRBV5-1,many,.,CASSLTELNTEAFF,TGCGCCAGCAGCTTGACAGAGTTGAACACTGAAGCTTTCTTT
TRBJ2-7,14,TRBV7-9,.,.,CASTPWQGSAEQYF,TGTGCCAGCACCCCGTGGCAGGGGAGCGCCGAGCAGTACTTC
TRBJ1-4,16,TRBV24-1,many,.,CATSDPGSGGGEKLFF,TGTGCCACCAGTGATCCGGGCTCGGGGGGTGGTGAAAAACTGTTTTTT
TRBJ1-2,15,TRBV5-5,many,.,CASSSETEPSYGYTF,TGTGCCAGCAGCTCGGAGACAGAGCCCTCCTATGGCTACACCTTC
TRBJ2-5,15,TRBV7-9,many,TRBD1,CASSPRTGSGETQYF,TGTGCCAGCAGCCCCAGGACAGGGTCGGGAGAGACCCAGTACTTC
TRBJ2-3,16,TRBV19,many,TRBD2,CASSRGLAGYTDTQYF,TGTGCCAGTAGTAGGGGACTAGCGGGGTACACAGATACGCAGTATTTT
TRBJ2-5,12,TRBV12-3/TRBV12-4,few,.,CASNLGRETQYF,TGTGCCAGCAATCTGGGGCGGGAGACCCAGTACTTC
TRBJ2-2,17,TRBV12-5,many,TRBD2,CASGFIPGLANTGELFF,TGTGCTAGTGGATTTATTCCGGGACTAGCGAACACCGGGGAGCTGTTTTTT
TRBJ2-7,13,TRBV5-1,many,.,CASSPVPGYEQYF,TGCGCCAGCAGCCCCGTCCCCGGCTACGAGCAGTACTTC
TRBJ2-7,13,TRBV9,.,.,CASSRDFPYEQYF,TGTGCCAGCAGCCGGGACTTTCCCTACGAGCAGTACTTC
TRBJ1-2,13,TRBV7-8,.,.,CASSLASAGGYTF,TGTGCCAGCAGCTTAGCGTCCGCGGGGGGCTACACCTTC
TRBJ1-5,15,TRBV24-1,many,TRBD1,CATSDNRGSNQPQHF,TGTGCCACCAGTGACAACAGGGGAAGCAATCAGCCCCAGCATTTT
TRBJ1-5,15,TRBV5-8,few,TRBD1,CASSLRGQLNQPQHF,TGTGCCAGCAGCTTGCGGGGACAGCTCAATCAGCCCCAGCATTTT
TRBJ2-6,18,TRBV7-8,few,TRBD2,CASSLGSGGFAGANVLTF,TGTGCCAGCAGCTTAGGGTCGGGGGGGTTCGCTGGGGCCAACGTCCTGACTTTC
TRBJ1-6,13,TRBV4-3,many,.,CASSQAPNSPLHF,TGCGCCAGCAGCCAAGCCCCGAATTCACCCCTCCACTTT
TRBJ1-1,12,TRBV6-4,many,.,CALGWGGAEAFF,TGTGCCTTAGGGTGGGGGGGAGCTGAAGCTTTCTTT
TRBJ1-1,16,TRBV6-2/TRBV6-3,many,TRBD1,CASSYPTGTLNTEAFF,TGTGCCAGCAGTTACCCGACAGGGACCTTGAACACTGAAGCTTTCTTT
TRBJ2-2,15,TRBV5-6,few,.,CASSRGAKNTGELFF,TGTGCCAGCAGCCGGGGAGCTAAGAACACCGGGGAGCTGTTTTTT